The 12 T cell receptor beta chains in this list originate from one sample, sequenced in a study of blood T cell repertoires in COVID-19. Method: immunoSEQ multiplex PCR; TCRdb's copy keeps in-frame clones and lacks some. The table lists fewer than 400,000 clones, around nine tenths of them singletons. Sequenced material: PBMCs or T cells enriched from blood (not recorded which). The receptors were gathered from a woman aged 50 to 60 who had recovered from COVID-19.

The chain couples TRBV29-1 to TRBJ1-5; 8 bases are a match to TRBD1. V lost 7 bases, J lost 2 bases, and 4 bases stayed unmatched. Per the germline V gene, CDR1 is SQVTM and CDR2 is ANQGSEA. The CDR3 is 13 amino acids. CDR3 nucleotides: TGCAGCGCTGTGACAGGGGGCAATCAGCCCCAGCATTTT. Translation gives CSAVTGGNQPQHF.

The chain recombines TRBV2 with TRBJ2-1; 10 nucleotides agree with TRBD1. Per germline, CDR1 SNHLY and CDR2 FYNNEI. This CDR3 is 14 amino acids long. J lost 9 bases, V lost 4 bases, and 6 bases had no gene match. The CDR3 DNA reads as TGTGCCAGCAGTGGACAGGGGGCGTCTAGTGAGCAGTTCTTC. The encoded protein is CASSGQGASSEQFF.

This chain joins TRBV19 and TRBJ1-1, with D perhaps TRBD1 (5 bases). The V gene's germline CDR1 is LNHDA and CDR2 SQIVND (reference sequence). The V end lost 3 bases, the J end lost 0 bases, and 11 bases lay between the germline ends. The CDR3 is 15 amino acids. The CDR3 reads CASSISGVMNTEAFF. Here the CDR3 DNA reads TGTGCCAGTAGTATCTCGGGGGTTATGAACACTGAAGCTTTCTTT.

This clone was counted a single time. In nucleotides, the CDR3 is TGTGCCATCAGGAAAGGAACCCTTGGGAGTGAAGCTTTCTTT. Translation: CAIRKGTLGSEAFF. This chain links TRBV10-3 with TRBJ1-1; D uncertain. CDR3 length equals 14 residues. Germline V gene lookup returns CDR1 ENHRY and CDR2 SYGVKD. The V end lost 6 bases, the J end lost 7 bases, and 18 bases lay between the germline ends.

V gene TRBV5-1 combines with J gene TRBJ1-1; 7 bases map to TRBD1. V was clipped by 3 bases and J by 6 bases; unmatched bases: 17. The CDR3 has 17 residues. Germline CDR1 and CDR2: SGHRS and YFSETQ. CDR3 protein: CASSSRRGTGAAPEAFF. The CDR3 region has the DNA TGCGCCAGCAGCTCGCGGCGGGGCACAGGGGCCGCTCCTGAAGCTTTCTTT.

The chain links TRBV19 to TRBJ1-2; a possible D gene is TRBD1 (6 bases). V dropped 8 bases and J dropped 8 bases, with 18 bases sitting between them. Germline loops: CDR1 LNHDA, CDR2 SQIVND (reference sequence). The CDR3 sequence is 13 residues long. The CDR3 protein is CASDPGVSGGYTF. The CDR3 bases are TGTGCCAGTGACCCAGGGGTTTCGGGAGGCTACACCTTC.

This clone was detected only once. The J gene is TRBJ1-4, the V gene TRBV3-1 (or the pseudogene TRBV3-2); D is possibly TRBD1 (6 bases). Per germline, CDR1 LGHDT and CDR2 YNNKEL (reference sequence). Trimming took off 2 bases at V and 0 bases at J, with 16 bases between the two ends. This CDR3 is built from 18 residues. The CDR3 region is CASSQKGRGFATNEKLFF. Written as DNA, the CDR3 is TGTGCCAGCAGCCAAAAAGGCAGGGGATTTGCAACTAATGAAAAACTGTTTTTT.

This chain joins TRBV5-4 and TRBJ1-2; 8 nucleotides line up with TRBD1. The CDR3 has 15 amino acids. Germline V gives CDR1 SGHNT, CDR2 YYREEE (reference sequence). V trimming: 0 bases; J trimming: 4 bases; junction bases outside the gene matches: 5. Here the CDR3 reads CASSLATGGIYGYTF. The DNA of the CDR3 is TGTGCCAGCAGCTTGGCTACAGGGGGGATCTATGGCTACACCTTC.

V and J are TRBV18 and TRBJ1-2, with 8 bases that match TRBD1. The J segment lost 6 bases and the V segment lost 3 bases, leaving 15 bases of the junction unmatched. This CDR3 has 17 residues. CDR1 and CDR2 from the germline V gene are KGHSH and LQKENI. The DNA for the CDR3 is TGTGCCAGCTCACCTCTAGCGTCCTTCGACAGGGGAAATGGCTACACCTTC. Its translation is CASSPLASFDRGNGYTF.

The chain employs TRBV5-1 and TRBJ1-3; D possibly corresponds to TRBD1 (5 bases). Germline V CDR1 and CDR2: SGHRS, YFSETQ. V lost 3 bases and J lost 2, with 9 bases in between. The CDR3 sequence is 14 residues long. The CDR3 coding sequence is TGCGCCAGCAGCTCGGACAACGCTGGAAACACCATATATTTT. As protein: CASSSDNAGNTIYF. Full variable domain (remainder filled in from reference TRBV5-1 and TRBJ1-3): KAGVTQTPRYLIKTRGQQVTLSCSPISGHRSVSWYQQTPGQGLQFLFEYFSETQRNKGNFPGRFSGRQFSNSRSEMNVSTLELGDSALYLCASSSDNAGNTIYFGEGSWLTVV.

This chain joins TRBV3-1 (or the pseudogene TRBV3-2) and TRBJ1-3; 7 bases are shared with TRBD1. Trimming took 1 base from V and 2 from J; bases not matched to a gene: 5. This CDR3 comprises 16 residues. Germline V lookup: CDR1 LGHDT, CDR2 YNNKEL (reference sequence). In DNA form, the CDR3 reads TGTGCCAGCAGCCAAGGGGCCAGGGGGGCTGGAAACACCATATATTTT. Translating it yields CASSQGARGAGNTIYF.

The chain is built from TRBV12-5 and TRBJ2-7, with 9 nucleotides matching TRBD2. J gave up 3 bases and V 6 bases, and 12 bases lay outside the gene matches. Per germline, CDR1 LGHNT and CDR2 FRNRAP. The CDR3 covers 16 residues. The CDR3 DNA reads as TGTGCTAGTGGACCTCATTCAGCGGGGGGCGTCTACGAGCAGTACTTC. As protein: CASGPHSAGGVYEQYF. Combining the CDR3 with reference TRBV12-5 and TRBJ2-7 gives the whole variable domain DARVTQTPRHKVTEMGQEVTMRCQPILGHNTVFWYRQTMMQGLELLAYFRNRAPLDDSGMPKDRFSAEMPDATLATLKIQPSEPRDSAVYFCASGPHSAGGVYEQYFGPGTRLTVT.